Listed here is a single T cell receptor (beta chain). The PCR employed 60 Vbeta primers together with 13 Jbeta primers. Profiling relied on immunoSEQ multiplex PCR, and the TCRdb table lists in-frame clones only, not all of them. The sample shows around 220,000 clones, roughly 80% of them seen only once. The data stem from a study of cytomegalovirus exposure and HLA in healthy donors. J was trimmed by 1 base and V by 4 bases; bases with no gene match: 6. Germline V lookup: CDR1 MNHEY, CDR2 SVGAGI. The CDR3 consists of 15 residues. What was sequenced was PBMCs. The chain joins TRBV6-5 to TRBJ1-1; 7 bases are shared with TRBD1. The TCR was taken from a girl under 10 years old in good health and CMV-seronegative. For the CDR3, the DNA is TGTGCCAGCAGTTTTCGGGACAGAAAGAACACTGAAGCTTTCTTT. It is translated as CASSFRDRKNTEAFF.